This T cell receptor (beta chain) emerged from a study of PD-L1 blockade in urothelial cancer. The CDR3 spans 13 residues. The V end lost 7 bases, the J end lost 1 base, and 14 bases lay between the germline ends. Germline CDR1 reads SQVTM; CDR2 reads ANQGSEA. Turning to this clone: No antigen is known for it.

Some clones are missing from TCRdb's copy, which holds only in-frame ones; the method was immunoSEQ multiplex PCR. The sample holds tens of thousands of clones, more than 75% seen once. Time point defined: pretreatment peripheral blood. Overall study results and limits: Below-median pretreatment blood TCR clonality was a predictor of better survival.

The chain recombines TRBV29-1 with TRBJ2-7; possible D gene TRBD2, 7 bases. The specimen comprised PBMCs, sampled around atezolizumab (anti-PD-L1) treatment. This clonotype originated in a man between 60 and 75 years old with urothelial cancer. In DNA, the CDR3 is TGCAGCGCTACGGAGGGGGGGTCCTACGAGCAGTACTTC. Translated, it gives CSATEGGSYEQYF.